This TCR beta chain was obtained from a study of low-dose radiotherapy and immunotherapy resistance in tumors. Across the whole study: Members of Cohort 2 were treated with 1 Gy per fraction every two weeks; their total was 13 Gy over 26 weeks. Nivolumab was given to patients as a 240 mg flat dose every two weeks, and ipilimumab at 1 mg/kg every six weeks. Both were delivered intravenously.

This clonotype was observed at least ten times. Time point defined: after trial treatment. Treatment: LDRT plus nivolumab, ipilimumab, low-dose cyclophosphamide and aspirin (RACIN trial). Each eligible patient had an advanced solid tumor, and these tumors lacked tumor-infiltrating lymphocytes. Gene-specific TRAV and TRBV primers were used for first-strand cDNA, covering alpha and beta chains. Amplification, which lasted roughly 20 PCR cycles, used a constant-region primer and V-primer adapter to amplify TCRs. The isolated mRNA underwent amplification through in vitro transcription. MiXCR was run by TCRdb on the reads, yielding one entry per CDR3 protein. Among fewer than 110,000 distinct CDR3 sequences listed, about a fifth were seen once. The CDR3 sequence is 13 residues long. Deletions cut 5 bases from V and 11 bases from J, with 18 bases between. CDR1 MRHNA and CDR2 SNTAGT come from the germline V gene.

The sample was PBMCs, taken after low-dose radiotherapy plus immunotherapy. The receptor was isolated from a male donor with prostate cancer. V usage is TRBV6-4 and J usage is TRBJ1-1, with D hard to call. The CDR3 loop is CASSPEPARVAFF. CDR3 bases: TGTGCCAGCAGTCCCGAGCCCGCTCGAGTGGCTTTCTTT.